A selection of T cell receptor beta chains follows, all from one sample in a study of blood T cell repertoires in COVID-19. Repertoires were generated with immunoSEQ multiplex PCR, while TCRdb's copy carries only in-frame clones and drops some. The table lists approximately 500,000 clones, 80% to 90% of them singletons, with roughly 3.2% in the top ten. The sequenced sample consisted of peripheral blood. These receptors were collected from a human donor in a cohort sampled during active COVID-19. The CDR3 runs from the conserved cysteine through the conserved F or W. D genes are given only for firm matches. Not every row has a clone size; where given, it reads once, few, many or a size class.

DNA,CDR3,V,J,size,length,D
TGTGCCTCTGGCGGACAGACTGGAAACACCATATATTTT,CASGGQTGNTIYF,TRBV30,TRBJ1-3,NA,13,NA
TGTGCCAGCAGCGTAGAGGTGGGACAGAGTCCGGTGTGTGAAGCTTTCTTT,CASSVEVGQSPVCEAFF,TRBV9,TRBJ1-1,NA,17,TRBD1
TGTGCCAGCAGCTTAATCAGGGGGATAGATACGCAGTATTTT,CASSLIRGIDTQYF,TRBV7-6,TRBJ2-3,NA,14,TRBD1
TGCGCCAGCAGCTCCCAGGCTAACACTGAAGCTTTCTTT,CASSSQANTEAFF,TRBV5-1,TRBJ1-1,NA,13,NA
TGTGCCAGCAGTGGGGACAGGGAAAATGGAGATCAGCCCCAGCATTTT,CASSGDRENGDQPQHF,TRBV28,TRBJ1-5,few,16,TRBD1
TGTGCCAGCAGTACCGGACAGGTCCGGAACACTGAAGCTTTCTTT,CASSTGQVRNTEAFF,TRBV6-2/TRBV6-3,TRBJ1-1,NA,15,TRBD1
TGTGCCAGCAGCGTAGTAGCGGGTTGGGGCCCCCCCAAATACAATGAGCAGTTCTTC,CASSVVAGWGPPKYNEQFF,TRBV9,TRBJ2-1,NA,19,TRBD2
TGCGCCAGCAGCCCTGACGGGCGGGAGGGCCAAAAGACCCAGTACTTC,CASSPDGREGQKTQYF,TRBV5-1,TRBJ2-5,NA,16,TRBD2
TGCAGCGTTGGTGGGGCGGTGGGCTACACCTTC,CSVGGAVGYTF,TRBV29-1,TRBJ1-2,NA,11,NA
TGTGCCAGCAGCCAAGTGCGGGCGGGAGGACCAGGGAATGAGCAGTTCTTC,CASSQVRAGGPGNEQFF,TRBV4-2,TRBJ2-1,NA,17,TRBD2
TGTGCCAGTAGTTCCCGATTTAGTGGGGGCCGCATGACTGAAGCTTTCTTT,CASSSRFSGGRMTEAFF,TRBV19,TRBJ1-1,NA,17,NA
TGTGCCAGCAGTTACGAGGCAGAAAATAATTCACCCCTCCACTTT,CASSYEAENNSPLHF,TRBV6-2/TRBV6-3,TRBJ1-6,NA,15,NA
TGTGCCAGCAGGGCCCAGGGAATGGATGGCTACACCTTC,CASRAQGMDGYTF,TRBV6-5,TRBJ1-2,NA,13,NA
TGTGCCAGCAGCTCAATCCCGGGACAGGGAATGTACAATGAGCAGTTCTTC,CASSSIPGQGMYNEQFF,TRBV5-6,TRBJ2-1,once,17,TRBD1
TGCGCCACCTCCCAGTATAGCGGGAGCTCTTACGAGCAGTACTTC,CATSQYSGSSYEQYF,TRBV10-1,TRBJ2-7,NA,15,TRBD2
TGCGCCAGCAGCTTGGGACTAGCGGGAGCCCTAGGATGGGACAATGAGCAGTTCTTC,CASSLGLAGALGWDNEQFF,TRBV5-1,TRBJ2-1,NA,19,TRBD2
TGTGCCAGCAGCCAAGATCGGGGAAACATTCAGTACTTC,CASSQDRGNIQYF,TRBV14,TRBJ2-4,NA,13,NA
TGTGCCAGCAGTTCCCCCTCTCGGGCGGGAGCCTACGAGCAGTACTTC,CASSSPSRAGAYEQYF,TRBV28,TRBJ2-7,NA,16,TRBD2
TGCGCCAGCAGCCTGGGACTAGCGGGTCTCTCCTACGAGCAGTACTTC,CASSLGLAGLSYEQYF,TRBV5-1,TRBJ2-7,NA,16,TRBD2
TGTGCCAGTACGTATTCGCTAGCGGGAGGGCCCGGTGAGCAGTTCTTC,CASTYSLAGGPGEQFF,TRBV19,TRBJ2-1,NA,16,TRBD2
TGTGCCAGGTACCTCGAGGACAACGAGCAGTACTTC,CARYLEDNEQYF,TRBV25-1,TRBJ2-7,NA,12,NA
TGTGCCAGTAGTATAGACCAGACAGGGGCGAGGTATGGCTACACCTTC,CASSIDQTGARYGYTF,TRBV19,TRBJ1-2,once,16,TRBD1
TGTGCCAGCAGACCAAAGCTCGGGACATGGCCCCTCGAGCAGTACTTC,CASRPKLGTWPLEQYF,TRBV28,TRBJ2-7,NA,16,NA
TGTGCCAGCAGTGGATTCGGACAGGGGGGTGGCTACACCTTC,CASSGFGQGGGYTF,TRBV2,TRBJ1-2,NA,14,TRBD1
TGTGCCAGCAGCTTGCGGGCTAGCGGCGAAACCCAGTACTTC,CASSLRASGETQYF,TRBV5-4,TRBJ2-5,NA,14,TRBD2
TGTGCCAGCAGTTTTAGGGGGAACACAGATACGCAGTATTTT,CASSFRGNTDTQYF,TRBV27,TRBJ2-3,NA,14,NA
TGTGCCACCAGCGACCAAGCGACGACCGGGGAGCTGTTTTTT,CATSDQATTGELFF,TRBV24-1,TRBJ2-2,NA,14,NA
TGTGCCAGCACCGACGTTGGGAGGGCTGGCTACACCTTC,CASTDVGRAGYTF,TRBV6-5,TRBJ1-2,NA,13,NA